This TCR beta chain was obtained from a study of long-term antiretroviral therapy in people with HIV. As for the study in general: Samples from the earliest time points predate the 2015 immediate-ART recommendation by about a decade. Broader study findings: For ART adherence, viral resistance and therapy changes, no data were available. Diversity measured after ART increased yet remained under transplant donor controls.

This was the immunoSEQ v3.0 assay at survey level. The protocol was immunoSEQ multiplex PCR, while the TCRdb copy is restricted to in-frame clones and leaves out a portion. The sample yields tens of thousands of clones, about 85% seen once. The CDR3 runs 15 residues. Germline V gives CDR1 SGDLS, CDR2 YYNGEE. V was cut by 0 bases and J by 6 bases, with 14 bases left in between. Donors needed at least one pre-ART PBMC sample plus at least two post-ART samples. This clone has just one count. Its antigen remains unknown. The rearrangement joins TRBV9 to TRBJ2-3; D is perhaps TRBD1 (6 bases). The material was unsorted PBMCs, obtained 2.7 to 2.9 years before starting antiretroviral therapy. The TCR originated in a woman aged 25-40 years with HIV. The CDR3 DNA is TGTGCCAGCAGCGTAGCTGGGCAGGGGTTCGATACGCAGTATTTT. Amino acids: CASSVAGQGFDTQYF.